These T cell receptor beta chains were read from a single sample in a study of cytotoxic CD8 clonotypes in ibrutinib-treated CLL. The repertoire was sequenced with immunoSEQ multiplex PCR; TCRdb's copy has only in-frame clones and lacks some. The data show roughly 11,000 clones, 65% to 85% seen once. This specimen consisted of PBMCs, obtained at disease progression, from a patient treated with ibrutinib. The receptors stem from a human donor with chronic lymphocytic leukemia. CDR3s include the opening cysteine and the closing phenylalanine or tryptophan. Fields, in order: CDR3 protein, J gene, clone size, V gene. For some rows the clone size is stated as once, few or many, or as a class when expanded; others skip it.

cdr3_aa: CAWSVLGPLAGVGQGTGELFF
j_call: TRBJ2-2
clone_size: few
v_call: TRBV30

cdr3_aa: CASSPGQGDNEQFF
j_call: TRBJ2-1
clone_size: NA
v_call: TRBV5-4

cdr3_aa: CASSHTDYGYTF
j_call: TRBJ1-2
clone_size: NA
v_call: TRBV7-9

cdr3_aa: CASSYRSTYEQYF
j_call: TRBJ2-7
clone_size: NA
v_call: TRBV11-2

cdr3_aa: CASSPGWRNQETQYF
j_call: TRBJ2-5
clone_size: NA
v_call: TRBV27

cdr3_aa: CAWSRTTHTEAFF
j_call: TRBJ1-1
clone_size: NA
v_call: TRBV30

cdr3_aa: CASSLDGAGNNYGYTF
j_call: TRBJ1-2
clone_size: once
v_call: TRBV7-2

cdr3_aa: CASSSGYTEAFF
j_call: TRBJ1-1
clone_size: NA
v_call: TRBV28

cdr3_aa: CSVQDRAGGELFF
j_call: TRBJ2-2
clone_size: NA
v_call: TRBV29-1

cdr3_aa: CASSPLGLESYNEQFF
j_call: TRBJ2-1
clone_size: NA
v_call: TRBV12-5

cdr3_aa: CASSEAPGQNQPQHF
j_call: TRBJ1-5
clone_size: NA
v_call: TRBV10-3

cdr3_aa: CASPSTTGTSSNEQFF
j_call: TRBJ2-1
clone_size: few
v_call: TRBV5-8

cdr3_aa: CASSLSASYEQYF
j_call: TRBJ2-7
clone_size: NA
v_call: TRBV11-2

cdr3_aa: CASSPRRLSSYEQYF
j_call: TRBJ2-7
clone_size: NA
v_call: TRBV6-1

cdr3_aa: CASSPGQRYSGNTIYF
j_call: TRBJ1-3
clone_size: NA
v_call: TRBV27

cdr3_aa: CASSLRGLKGGYEQYF
j_call: NA
clone_size: NA
v_call: TRBV27

cdr3_aa: CASSQANNEQFF
j_call: TRBJ2-1
clone_size: NA
v_call: TRBV18

cdr3_aa: CAWNNYYGYTF
j_call: TRBJ1-2
clone_size: NA
v_call: TRBV30

cdr3_aa: CASSQGTGYTEAFF
j_call: TRBJ1-1
clone_size: NA
v_call: TRBV14

cdr3_aa: CASSGTGLRNEKLFF
j_call: TRBJ1-4
clone_size: NA
v_call: TRBV6-1

cdr3_aa: CASTPPGASETQYF
j_call: TRBJ2-5
clone_size: medium-sized
v_call: TRBV28

cdr3_aa: CASSLAKGSSGTRYEQYF
j_call: TRBJ2-7
clone_size: NA
v_call: TRBV7-9

cdr3_aa: CASSEELGSYNEQFF
j_call: TRBJ2-1
clone_size: NA
v_call: TRBV2

cdr3_aa: CASSSRGDTEAFF
j_call: TRBJ1-1
clone_size: NA
v_call: TRBV19

cdr3_aa: CASSRTSGQETQYF
j_call: TRBJ2-5
clone_size: NA
v_call: TRBV5-1

cdr3_aa: CASSQGATEAFF
j_call: TRBJ1-1
clone_size: NA
v_call: TRBV6-6

cdr3_aa: CASSTGNTGELFF
j_call: TRBJ2-2
clone_size: NA
v_call: TRBV6-4

cdr3_aa: CAWEIKAKLGYGYTF
j_call: TRBJ1-2
clone_size: NA
v_call: TRBV30